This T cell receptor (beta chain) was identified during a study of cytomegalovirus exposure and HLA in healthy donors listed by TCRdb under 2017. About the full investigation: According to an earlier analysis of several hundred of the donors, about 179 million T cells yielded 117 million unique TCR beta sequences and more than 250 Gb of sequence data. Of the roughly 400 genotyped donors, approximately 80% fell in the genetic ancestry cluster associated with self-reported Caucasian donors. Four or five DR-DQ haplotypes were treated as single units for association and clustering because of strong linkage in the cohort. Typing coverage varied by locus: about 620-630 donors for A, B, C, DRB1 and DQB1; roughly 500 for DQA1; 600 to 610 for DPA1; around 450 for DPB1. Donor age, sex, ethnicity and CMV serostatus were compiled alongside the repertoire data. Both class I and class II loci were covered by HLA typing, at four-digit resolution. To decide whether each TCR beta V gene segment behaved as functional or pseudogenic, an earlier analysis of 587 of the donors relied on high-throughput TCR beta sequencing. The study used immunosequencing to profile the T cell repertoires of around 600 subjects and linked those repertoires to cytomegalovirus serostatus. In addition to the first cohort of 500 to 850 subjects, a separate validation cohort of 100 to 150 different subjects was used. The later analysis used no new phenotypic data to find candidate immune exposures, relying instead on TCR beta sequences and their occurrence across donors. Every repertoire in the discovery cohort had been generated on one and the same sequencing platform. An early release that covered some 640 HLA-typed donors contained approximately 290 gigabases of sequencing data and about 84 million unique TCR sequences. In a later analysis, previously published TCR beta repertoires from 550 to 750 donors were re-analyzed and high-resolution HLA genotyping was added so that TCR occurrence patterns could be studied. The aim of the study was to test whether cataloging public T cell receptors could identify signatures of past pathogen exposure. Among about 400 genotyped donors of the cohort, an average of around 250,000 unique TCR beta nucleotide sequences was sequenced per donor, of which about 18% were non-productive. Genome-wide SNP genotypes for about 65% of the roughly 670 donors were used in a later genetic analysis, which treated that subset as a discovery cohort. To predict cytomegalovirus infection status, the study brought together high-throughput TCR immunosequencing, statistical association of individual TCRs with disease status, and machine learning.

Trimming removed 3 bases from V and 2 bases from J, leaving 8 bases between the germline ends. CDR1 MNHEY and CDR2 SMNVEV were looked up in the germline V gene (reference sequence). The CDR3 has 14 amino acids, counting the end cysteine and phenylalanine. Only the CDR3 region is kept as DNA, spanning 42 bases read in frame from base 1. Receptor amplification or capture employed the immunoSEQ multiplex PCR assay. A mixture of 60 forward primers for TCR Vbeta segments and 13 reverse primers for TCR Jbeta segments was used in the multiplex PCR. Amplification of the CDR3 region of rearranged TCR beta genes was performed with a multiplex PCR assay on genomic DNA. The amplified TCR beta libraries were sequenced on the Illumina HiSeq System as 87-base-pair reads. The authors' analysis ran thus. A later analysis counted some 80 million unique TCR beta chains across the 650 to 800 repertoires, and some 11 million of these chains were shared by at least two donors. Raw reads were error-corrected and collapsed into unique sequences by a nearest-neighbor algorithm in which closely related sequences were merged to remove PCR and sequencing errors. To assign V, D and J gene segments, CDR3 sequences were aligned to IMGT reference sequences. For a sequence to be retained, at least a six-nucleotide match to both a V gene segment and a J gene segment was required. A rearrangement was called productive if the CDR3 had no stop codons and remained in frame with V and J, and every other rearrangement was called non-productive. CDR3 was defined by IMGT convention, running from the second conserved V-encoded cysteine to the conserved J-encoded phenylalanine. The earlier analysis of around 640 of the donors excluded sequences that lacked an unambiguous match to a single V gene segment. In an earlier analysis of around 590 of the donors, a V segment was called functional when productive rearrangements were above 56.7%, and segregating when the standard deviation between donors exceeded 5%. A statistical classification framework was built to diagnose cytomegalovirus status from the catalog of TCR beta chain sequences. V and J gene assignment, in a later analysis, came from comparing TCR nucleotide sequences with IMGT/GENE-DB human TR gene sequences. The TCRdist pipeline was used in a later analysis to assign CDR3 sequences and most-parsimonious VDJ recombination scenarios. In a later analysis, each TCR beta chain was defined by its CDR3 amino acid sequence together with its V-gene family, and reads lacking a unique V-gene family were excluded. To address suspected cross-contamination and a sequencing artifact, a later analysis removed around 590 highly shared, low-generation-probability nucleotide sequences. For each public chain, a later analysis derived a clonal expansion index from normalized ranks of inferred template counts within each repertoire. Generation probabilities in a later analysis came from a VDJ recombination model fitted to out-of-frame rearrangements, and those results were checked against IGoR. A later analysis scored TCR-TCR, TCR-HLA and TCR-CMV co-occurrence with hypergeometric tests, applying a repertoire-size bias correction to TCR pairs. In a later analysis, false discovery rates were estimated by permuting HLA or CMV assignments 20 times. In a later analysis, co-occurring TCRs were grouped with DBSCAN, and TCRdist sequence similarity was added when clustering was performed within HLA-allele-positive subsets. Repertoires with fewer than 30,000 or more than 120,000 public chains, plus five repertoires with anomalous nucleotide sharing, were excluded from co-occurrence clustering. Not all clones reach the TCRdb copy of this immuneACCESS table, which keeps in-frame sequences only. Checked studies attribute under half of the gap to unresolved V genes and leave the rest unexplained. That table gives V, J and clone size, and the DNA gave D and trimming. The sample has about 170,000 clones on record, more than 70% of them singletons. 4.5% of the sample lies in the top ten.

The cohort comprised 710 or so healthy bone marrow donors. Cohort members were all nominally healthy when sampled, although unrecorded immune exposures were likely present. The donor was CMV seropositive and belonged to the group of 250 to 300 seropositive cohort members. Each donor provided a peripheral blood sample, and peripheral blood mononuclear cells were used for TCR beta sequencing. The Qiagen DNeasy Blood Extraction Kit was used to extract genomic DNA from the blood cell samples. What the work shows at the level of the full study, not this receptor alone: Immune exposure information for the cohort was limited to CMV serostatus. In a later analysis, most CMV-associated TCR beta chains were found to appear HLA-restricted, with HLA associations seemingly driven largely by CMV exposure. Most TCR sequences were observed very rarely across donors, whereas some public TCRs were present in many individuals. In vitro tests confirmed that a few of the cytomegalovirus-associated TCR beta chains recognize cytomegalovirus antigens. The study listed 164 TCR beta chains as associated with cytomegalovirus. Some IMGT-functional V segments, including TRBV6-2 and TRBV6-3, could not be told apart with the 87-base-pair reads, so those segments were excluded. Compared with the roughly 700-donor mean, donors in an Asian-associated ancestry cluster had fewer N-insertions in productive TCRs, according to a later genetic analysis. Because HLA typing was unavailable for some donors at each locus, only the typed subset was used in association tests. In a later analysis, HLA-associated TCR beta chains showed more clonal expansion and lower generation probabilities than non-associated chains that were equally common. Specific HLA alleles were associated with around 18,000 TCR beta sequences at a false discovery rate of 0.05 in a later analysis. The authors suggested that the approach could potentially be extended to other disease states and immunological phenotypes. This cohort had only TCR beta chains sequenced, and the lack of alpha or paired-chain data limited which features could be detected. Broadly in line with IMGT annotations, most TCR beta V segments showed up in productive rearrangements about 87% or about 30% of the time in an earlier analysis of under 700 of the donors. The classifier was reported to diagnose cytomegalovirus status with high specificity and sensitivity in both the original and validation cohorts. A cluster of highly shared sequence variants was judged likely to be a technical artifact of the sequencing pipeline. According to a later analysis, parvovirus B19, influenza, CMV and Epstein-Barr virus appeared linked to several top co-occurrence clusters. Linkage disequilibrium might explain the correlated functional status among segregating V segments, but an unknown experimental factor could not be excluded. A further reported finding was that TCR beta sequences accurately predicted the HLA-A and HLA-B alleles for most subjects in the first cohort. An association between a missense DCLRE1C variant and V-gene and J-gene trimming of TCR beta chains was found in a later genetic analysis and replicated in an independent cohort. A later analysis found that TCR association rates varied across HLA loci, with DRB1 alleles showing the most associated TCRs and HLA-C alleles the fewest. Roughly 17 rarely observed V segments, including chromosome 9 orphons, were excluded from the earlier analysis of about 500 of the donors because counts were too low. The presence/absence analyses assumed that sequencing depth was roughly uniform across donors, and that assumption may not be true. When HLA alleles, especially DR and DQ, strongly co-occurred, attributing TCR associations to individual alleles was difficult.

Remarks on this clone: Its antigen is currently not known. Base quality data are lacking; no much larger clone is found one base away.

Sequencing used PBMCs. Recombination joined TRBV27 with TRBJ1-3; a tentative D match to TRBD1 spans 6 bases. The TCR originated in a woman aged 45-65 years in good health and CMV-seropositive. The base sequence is TGTGCCAGCAGTTTCAGGGGAGCTGGAAACACCATATATTTT. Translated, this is CASSFRGAGNTIYF.